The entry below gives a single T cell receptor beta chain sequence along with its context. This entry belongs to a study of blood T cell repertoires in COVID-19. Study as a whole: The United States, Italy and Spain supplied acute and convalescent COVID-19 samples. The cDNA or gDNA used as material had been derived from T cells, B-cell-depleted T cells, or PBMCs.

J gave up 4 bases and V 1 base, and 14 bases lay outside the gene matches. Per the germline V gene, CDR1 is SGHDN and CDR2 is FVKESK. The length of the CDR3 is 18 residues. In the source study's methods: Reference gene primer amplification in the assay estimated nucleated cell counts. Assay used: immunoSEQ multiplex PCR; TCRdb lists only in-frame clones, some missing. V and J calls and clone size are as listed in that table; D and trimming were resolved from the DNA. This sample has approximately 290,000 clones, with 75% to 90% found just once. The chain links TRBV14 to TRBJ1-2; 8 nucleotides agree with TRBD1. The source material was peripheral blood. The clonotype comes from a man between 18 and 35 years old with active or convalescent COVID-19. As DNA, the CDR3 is TGTGCCAGCAGCCAAGTTGGGCCGTTGGGACAGGCGTTCTATGGCTACACCTTC. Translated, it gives CASSQVGPLGQAFYGYTF.